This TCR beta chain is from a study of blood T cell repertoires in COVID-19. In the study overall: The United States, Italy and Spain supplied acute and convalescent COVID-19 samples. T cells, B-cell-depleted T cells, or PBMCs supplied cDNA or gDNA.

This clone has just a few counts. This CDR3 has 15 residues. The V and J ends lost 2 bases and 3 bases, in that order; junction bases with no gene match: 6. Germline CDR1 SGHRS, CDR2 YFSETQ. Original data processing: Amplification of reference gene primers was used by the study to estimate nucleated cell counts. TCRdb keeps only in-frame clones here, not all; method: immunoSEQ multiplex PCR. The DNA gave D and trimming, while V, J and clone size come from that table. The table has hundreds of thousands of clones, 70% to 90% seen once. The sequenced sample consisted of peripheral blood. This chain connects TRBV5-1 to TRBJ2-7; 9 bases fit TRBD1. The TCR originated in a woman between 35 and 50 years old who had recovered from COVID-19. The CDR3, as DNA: TGCGCCAGCAGCTTTACGACAGGGGGTGGCTACGAGCAGTACTTC. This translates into CASSFTTGGGYEQYF.